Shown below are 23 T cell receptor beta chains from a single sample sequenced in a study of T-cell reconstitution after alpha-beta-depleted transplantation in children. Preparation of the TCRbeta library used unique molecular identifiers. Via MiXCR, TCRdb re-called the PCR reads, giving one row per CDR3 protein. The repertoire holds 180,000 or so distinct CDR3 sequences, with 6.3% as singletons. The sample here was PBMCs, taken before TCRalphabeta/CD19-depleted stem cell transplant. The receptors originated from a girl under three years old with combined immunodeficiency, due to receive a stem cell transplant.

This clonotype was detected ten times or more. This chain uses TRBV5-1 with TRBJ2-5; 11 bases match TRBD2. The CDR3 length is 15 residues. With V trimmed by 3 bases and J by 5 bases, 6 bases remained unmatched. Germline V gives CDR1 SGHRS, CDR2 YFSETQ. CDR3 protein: CASSYSSGGYETQYF. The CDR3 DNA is TGCGCCAGCAGCTACTCTAGCGGGGGGTACGAGACCCAGTACTTC.

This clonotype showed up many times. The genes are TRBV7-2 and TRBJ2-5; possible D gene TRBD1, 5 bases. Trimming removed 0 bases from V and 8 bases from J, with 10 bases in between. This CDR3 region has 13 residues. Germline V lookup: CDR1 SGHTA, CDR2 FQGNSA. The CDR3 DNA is TGTGCCAGCAGCTTAGCACAGGTATCAACCCAGTACTTC. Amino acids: CASSLAQVSTQYF.

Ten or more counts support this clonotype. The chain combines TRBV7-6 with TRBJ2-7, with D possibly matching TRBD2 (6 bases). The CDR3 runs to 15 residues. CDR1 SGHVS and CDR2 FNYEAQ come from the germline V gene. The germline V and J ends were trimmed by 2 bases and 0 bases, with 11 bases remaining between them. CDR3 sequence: CASSLQRAGSYEQYF. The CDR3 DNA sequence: TGTGCCAGCAGCTTACAGCGGGCAGGCTCCTACGAGCAGTACTTC.

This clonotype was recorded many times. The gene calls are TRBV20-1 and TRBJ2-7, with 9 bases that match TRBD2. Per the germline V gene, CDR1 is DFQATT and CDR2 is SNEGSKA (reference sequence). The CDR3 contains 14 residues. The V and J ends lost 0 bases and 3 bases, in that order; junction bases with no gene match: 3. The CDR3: CSARDVAGVYEQYF. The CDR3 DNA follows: TGCAGTGCTAGAGATGTAGCGGGAGTCTACGAGCAGTACTTC.

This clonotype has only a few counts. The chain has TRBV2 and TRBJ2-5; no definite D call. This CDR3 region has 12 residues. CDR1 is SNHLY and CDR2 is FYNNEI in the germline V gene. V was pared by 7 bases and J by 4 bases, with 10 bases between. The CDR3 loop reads CASKTLRETQYF. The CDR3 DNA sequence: TGTGCCAGCAAGACCTTACGAGAGACCCAGTACTTC.

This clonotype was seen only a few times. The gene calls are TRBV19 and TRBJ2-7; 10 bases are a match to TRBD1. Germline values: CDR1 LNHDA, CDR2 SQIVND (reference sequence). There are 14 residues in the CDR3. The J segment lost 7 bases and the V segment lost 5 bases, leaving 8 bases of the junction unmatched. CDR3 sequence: CASSPGTGVGEQYF. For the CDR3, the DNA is TGTGCCAGTAGTCCCGGGACAGGGGTTGGGGAGCAGTACTTC. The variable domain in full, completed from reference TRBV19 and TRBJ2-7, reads DGGITQSPKYLFRKEGQNVTLSCEQNLNHDAMYWYRQDPGQGLRLIYYSQIVNDFQKGDIAEGYSVSREKKESFPLTVTSAQKNPTAFYLCASSPGTGVGEQYFGPGTRLTVT.

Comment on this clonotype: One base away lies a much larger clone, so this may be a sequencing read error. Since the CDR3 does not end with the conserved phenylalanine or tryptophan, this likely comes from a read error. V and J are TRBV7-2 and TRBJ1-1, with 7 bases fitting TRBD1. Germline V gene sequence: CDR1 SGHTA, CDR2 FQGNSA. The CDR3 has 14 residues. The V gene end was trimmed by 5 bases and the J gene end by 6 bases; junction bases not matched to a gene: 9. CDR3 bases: TGTGCCAGCAGCCCCGAGACAGGGCGGGCTGAAGCTTTCTCT. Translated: CASSPETGRAEAFS.

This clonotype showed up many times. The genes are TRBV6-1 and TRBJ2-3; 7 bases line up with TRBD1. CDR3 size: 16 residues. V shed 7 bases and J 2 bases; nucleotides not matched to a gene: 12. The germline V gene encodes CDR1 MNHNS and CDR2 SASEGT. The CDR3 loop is CASIPTGSDPTDTQYF. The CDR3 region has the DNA TGTGCCAGCATCCCGACAGGGAGCGACCCCACAGATACGCAGTATTTT.

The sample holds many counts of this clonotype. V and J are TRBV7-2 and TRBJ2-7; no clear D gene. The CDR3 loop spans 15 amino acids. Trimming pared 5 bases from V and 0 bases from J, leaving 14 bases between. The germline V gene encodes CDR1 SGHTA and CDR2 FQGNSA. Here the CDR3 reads CASSIRSPLSYEQYF. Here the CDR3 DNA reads TGTGCCAGCAGCATCCGGTCCCCACTCTCCTACGAGCAGTACTTC.

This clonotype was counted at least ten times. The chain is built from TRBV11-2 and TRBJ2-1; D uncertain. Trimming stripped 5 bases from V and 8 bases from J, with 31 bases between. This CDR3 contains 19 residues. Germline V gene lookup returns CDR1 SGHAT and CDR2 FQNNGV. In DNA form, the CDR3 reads TGTGCCAGCAGCCCAAAACCGAGACTGCCACTTTATGTACAATATGAGCAGTTCTTC. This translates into CASSPKPRLPLYVQYEQFF. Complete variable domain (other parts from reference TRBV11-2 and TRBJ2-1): EAGVAQSPRYKIIEKRQSVAFWCNPISGHATLYWYQQILGQGPKLLIQFQNNGVVDDSQLPKDRFSAERLKGVDSTLKIQPAKLEDSAVYLCASSPKPRLPLYVQYEQFFGPGTRLTVL.

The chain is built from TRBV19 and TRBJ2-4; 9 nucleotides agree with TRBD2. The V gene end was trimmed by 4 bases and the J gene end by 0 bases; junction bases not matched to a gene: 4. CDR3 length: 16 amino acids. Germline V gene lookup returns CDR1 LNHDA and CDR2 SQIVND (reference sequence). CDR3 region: CASSSGGASAKNIQYF. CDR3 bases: TGTGCCAGTAGTAGCGGGGGGGCGTCAGCCAAAAACATTCAGTACTTC.

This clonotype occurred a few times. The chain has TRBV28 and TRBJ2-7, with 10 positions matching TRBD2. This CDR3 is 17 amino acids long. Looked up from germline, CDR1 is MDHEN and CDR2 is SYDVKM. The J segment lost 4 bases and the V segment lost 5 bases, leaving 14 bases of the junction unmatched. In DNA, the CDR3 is TGTGCCAGCAGTAGGACTAGCGGTACCACTTTTCTTTACGAGCAGTACTTC. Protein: CASSRTSGTTFLYEQYF.

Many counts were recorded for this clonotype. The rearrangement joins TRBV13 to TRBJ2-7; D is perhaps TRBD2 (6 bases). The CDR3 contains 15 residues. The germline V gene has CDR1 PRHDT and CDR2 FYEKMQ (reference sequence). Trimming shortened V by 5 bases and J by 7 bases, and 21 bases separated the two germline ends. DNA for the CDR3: TGTGCCAGCAGCACCGGAGGGTTCGGGGGAGATGAGCAGTACTTC. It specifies CASSTGGFGGDEQYF.

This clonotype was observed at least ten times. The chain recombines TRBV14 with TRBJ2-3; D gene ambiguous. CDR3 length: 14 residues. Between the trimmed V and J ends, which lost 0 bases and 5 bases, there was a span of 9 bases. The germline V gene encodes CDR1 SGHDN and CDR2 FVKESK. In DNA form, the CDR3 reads TGTGCCAGCAGCCAAGAAGGGCCTTTAGATACGCAGTATTTT. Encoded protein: CASSQEGPLDTQYF.

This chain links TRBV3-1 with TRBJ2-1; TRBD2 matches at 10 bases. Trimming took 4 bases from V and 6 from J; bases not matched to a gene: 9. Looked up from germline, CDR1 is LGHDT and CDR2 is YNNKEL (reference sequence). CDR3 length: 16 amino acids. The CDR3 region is CASSPRVSGGSNEQFF. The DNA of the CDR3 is TGTGCCAGCAGCCCCAGGGTTAGCGGGGGGTCCAATGAGCAGTTCTTC.

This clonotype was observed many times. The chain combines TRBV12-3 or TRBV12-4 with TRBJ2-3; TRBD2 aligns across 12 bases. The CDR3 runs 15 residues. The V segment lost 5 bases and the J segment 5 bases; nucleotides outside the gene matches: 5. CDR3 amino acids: CASSVPGLAGDTQYF. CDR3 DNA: TGTGCCAGCAGTGTTCCGGGACTAGCGGGAGATACGCAGTATTTT.

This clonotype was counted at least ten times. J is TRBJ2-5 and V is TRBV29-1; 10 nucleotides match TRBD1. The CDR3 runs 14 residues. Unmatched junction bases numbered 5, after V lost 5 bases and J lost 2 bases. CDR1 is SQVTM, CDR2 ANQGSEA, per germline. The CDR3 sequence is CSVFGTGVQETQYF. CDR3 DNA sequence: TGCAGCGTTTTCGGGACAGGGGTTCAAGAGACCCAGTACTTC.

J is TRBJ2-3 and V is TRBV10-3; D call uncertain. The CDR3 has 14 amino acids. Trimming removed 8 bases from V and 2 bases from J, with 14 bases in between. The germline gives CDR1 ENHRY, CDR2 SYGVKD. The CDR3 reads CAIGRGVVTDTQYF. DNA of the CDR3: TGTGCCATCGGCCGTGGGGTCGTCACAGATACGCAGTATTTT.

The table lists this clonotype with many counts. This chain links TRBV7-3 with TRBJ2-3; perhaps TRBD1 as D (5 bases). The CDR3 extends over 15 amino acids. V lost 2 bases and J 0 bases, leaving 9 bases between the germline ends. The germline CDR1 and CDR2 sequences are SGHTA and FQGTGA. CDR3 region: CASSLLGPSTDTQYF. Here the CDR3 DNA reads TGTGCCAGCAGCTTATTGGGGCCTAGCACAGATACGCAGTATTTT.

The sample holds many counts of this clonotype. CDR3 in DNA: TGTGCCAGCAGTTCACCGGGGACTAGAGGGTACGAGCAGTACTTC. Translation gives CASSSPGTRGYEQYF. J is TRBJ2-7 and V is TRBV28; TRBD2 aligns across 8 bases. CDR3 length: 15 amino acids. The V gene end was trimmed by 4 bases and the J gene end by 4 bases; junction bases not matched to a gene: 9. Looked up from germline, CDR1 is MDHEN and CDR2 is SYDVKM.

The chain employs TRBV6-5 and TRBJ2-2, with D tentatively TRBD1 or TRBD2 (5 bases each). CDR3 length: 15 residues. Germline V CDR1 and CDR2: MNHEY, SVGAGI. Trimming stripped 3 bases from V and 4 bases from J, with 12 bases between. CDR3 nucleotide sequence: TGTGCCAGCAGTTATAGTGGGACCGTCACCGGGGAGCTGTTTTTT. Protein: CASSYSGTVTGELFF.

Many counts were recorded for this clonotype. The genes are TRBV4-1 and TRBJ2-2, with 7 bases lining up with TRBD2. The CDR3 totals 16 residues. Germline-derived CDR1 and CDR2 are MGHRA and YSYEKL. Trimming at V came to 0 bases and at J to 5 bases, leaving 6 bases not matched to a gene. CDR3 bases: TGCGCCAGCAGCCAAGAAGGGGACTACCCAACCGGGGAGCTGTTTTTT. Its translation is CASSQEGDYPTGELFF.

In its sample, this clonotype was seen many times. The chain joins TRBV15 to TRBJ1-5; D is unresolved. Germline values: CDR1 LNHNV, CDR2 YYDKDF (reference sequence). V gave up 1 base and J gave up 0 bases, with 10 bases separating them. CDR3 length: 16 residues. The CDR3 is CATSRVRQISNQPQHF. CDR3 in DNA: TGTGCCACCAGCAGAGTAAGACAAATTAGCAATCAGCCCCAGCATTTT.